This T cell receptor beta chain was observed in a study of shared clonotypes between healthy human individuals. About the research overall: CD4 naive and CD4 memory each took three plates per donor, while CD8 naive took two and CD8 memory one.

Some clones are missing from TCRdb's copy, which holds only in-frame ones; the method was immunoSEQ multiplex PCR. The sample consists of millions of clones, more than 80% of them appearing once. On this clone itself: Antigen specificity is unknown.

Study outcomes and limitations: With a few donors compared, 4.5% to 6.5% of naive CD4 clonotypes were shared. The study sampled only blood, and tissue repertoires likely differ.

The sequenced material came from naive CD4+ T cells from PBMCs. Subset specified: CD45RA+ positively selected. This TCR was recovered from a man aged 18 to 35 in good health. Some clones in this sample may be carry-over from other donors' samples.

CDR3 region: CASSPSTGHEQYF. The CDR3, as DNA: TGTGCCAGCAGCCCTTCTACGGGCCACGAGCAGTACTTC. The chain couples TRBV7-3 to TRBJ2-7; D not resolved. The germline CDR1 and CDR2 sequences are SGHTA and FQGTGA. V gave up 5 bases and J gave up 5 bases, with 13 bases separating them. The CDR3 length is 13 residues.